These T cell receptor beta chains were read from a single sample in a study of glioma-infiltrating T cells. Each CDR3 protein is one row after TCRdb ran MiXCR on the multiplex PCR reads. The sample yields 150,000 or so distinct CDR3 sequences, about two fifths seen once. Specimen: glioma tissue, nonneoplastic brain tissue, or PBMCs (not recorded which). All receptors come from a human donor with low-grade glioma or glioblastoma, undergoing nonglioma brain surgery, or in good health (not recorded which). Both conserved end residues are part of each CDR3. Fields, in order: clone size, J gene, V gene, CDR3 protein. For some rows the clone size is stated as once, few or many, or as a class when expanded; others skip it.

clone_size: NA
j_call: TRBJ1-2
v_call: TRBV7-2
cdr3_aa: CASSLGRATAYGYTF

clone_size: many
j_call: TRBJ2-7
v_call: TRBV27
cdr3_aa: CASSSYGQGNEQYF

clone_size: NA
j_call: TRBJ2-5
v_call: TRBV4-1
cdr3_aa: CASSHGLAGQETQYF

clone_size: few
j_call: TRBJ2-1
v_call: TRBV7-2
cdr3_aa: CASSTVGGHEQFF

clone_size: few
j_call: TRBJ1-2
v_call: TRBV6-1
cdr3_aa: CVTKAPGQGFGGYTF

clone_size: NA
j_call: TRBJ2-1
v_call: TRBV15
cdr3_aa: CATSKPGQVHEQFF

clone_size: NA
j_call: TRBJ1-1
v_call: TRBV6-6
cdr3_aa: CASSYSVQGVNTEAFF

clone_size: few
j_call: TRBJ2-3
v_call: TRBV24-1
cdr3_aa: CATSDPPTDTQYF

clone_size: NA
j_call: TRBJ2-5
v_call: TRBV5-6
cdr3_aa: CASSFAQGTETQYF

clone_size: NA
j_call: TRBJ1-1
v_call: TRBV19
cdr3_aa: CASSIPGSKAFF

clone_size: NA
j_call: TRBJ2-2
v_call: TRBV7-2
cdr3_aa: CASSLQPYTGELFF

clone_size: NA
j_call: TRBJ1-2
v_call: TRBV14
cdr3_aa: CASSPFGANYGYTF

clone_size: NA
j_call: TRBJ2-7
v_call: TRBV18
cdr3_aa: CASSTGTGAYEQYF